The 24 T cell receptor beta chains presented below share a single source sample, sequenced in a study of T-cell memory formation after mild COVID-19 (TCRdb year 2021). Receptor libraries were prepared by 5' RACE. TCRdb shows the sequencer as Illumina NovaSeq 6000. TCRdb took the public reads, trimmed them with fastp at Q25, ran MiXCR for clone calling and kept in-frame beta chains. Duplicate CDR3 protein sequences are folded into a single record with the most common DNA and genes. The sample table contains roughly 160,000 distinct CDR3 sequences; only one count was recorded for under 14% of them. The leading ten clones occupy roughly 3.8% of the sample. Sequencing was performed on PBMCs or a T cell subset sorted from them (not recorded which). The receptors originated from a man aged 18 to 35 who had mild COVID-19 (a few samples of this study predate the infection). The sample titles of this study are shuffled in the database, so cell type and time point are left out; the donor was told from shared clones.

V is TRBV11-2 and J is TRBJ2-7; no firm D call. Germline CDR1 SGHAT, CDR2 FQNNGV. The CDR3 loop spans 12 amino acids. V gave up 5 bases and J gave up 5 bases, with 10 bases separating them. In DNA form, the CDR3 reads TGTGCCAGCAGCGACCCGGTCAACGAGCAGTACGTC. Translated, it gives CASSDPVNEQYV.

DNA for the CDR3: TGTGCCAGCAGCGTCGCGGGGCCCAATCAGCCCCAGCATTTT. The encoded protein is CASSVAGPNQPQHF. V and J are TRBV5-6 and TRBJ1-5; D might be TRBD1 (5 bases). The V end was cut by 4 bases, the J end by 3 bases, with 11 bases between. The CDR3 contains 14 residues. Germline CDR1 is SGHDT and CDR2 is YYEEEE.

The genes are TRBV10-3 and TRBJ1-1, with no clear D. CDR1 is ENHRY and CDR2 is SYGVKD in the germline V gene. The CDR3 consists of 11 residues. The germline V and J ends were trimmed by 10 bases and 4 bases, with 10 bases remaining between them. The DNA of the CDR3 is TGTGCCACCCTTGGGAGCACTGAAGCTTTCTTT. It specifies CATLGSTEAFF.

The chain links TRBV30 to TRBJ2-3; D is possibly TRBD2 (6 bases). Germline V gene sequence: CDR1 GTSNPN, CDR2 SVGIG (reference sequence). Between the trimmed V and J ends, which lost 4 bases and 11 bases, there was a span of 22 bases. The CDR3 sequence is 14 residues long. CDR3 bases: TGTGCCTGGACCGGTACGGGGGATCTCGGCATGCAGTATTTT. It yields the protein CAWTGTGDLGMQYF.

There are many counts of this clonotype. This chain links TRBV5-1 with TRBJ1-2; D is perhaps TRBD1 (6 bases). Germline V gene sequence: CDR1 SGHRS, CDR2 YFSETQ. V gave up 2 bases and J gave up 0 bases, with 14 bases separating them. The CDR3 consists of 16 residues. CDR3 sequence: CASSFDRPLANYGYTF. CDR3 in DNA: TGCGCCAGCAGCTTCGACAGGCCCCTTGCTAACTATGGCTACACCTTC.

This clonotype was counted only a few times. The chain combines TRBV29-1 with TRBJ2-4; possibly TRBD1 for D (6 bases). Germline CDR1 reads SQVTM; CDR2 reads ANQGSEA. There are 13 residues in the CDR3. The germline V and J ends were trimmed by 7 bases and 9 bases, with 19 bases remaining between them. The CDR3 region is CSATIQGSGIQYF. CDR3 coding DNA: TGCAGCGCTACCATACAGGGTTCGGGCATTCAGTACTTC.

At least ten counts were recorded for this clonotype. V is TRBV12-3 or TRBV12-4 and J is TRBJ1-5, with 8 nucleotides matching TRBD1. V was pared by 5 bases and J by 3 bases, with 6 bases of the junction left unmatched. The CDR3 runs to 15 residues. The CDR3 DNA follows: TGTGCCAGCAGTCTCCAGGGACAGGACAATCAGCCCCAGCATTTT. It specifies CASSLQGQDNQPQHF.

This clonotype has a count of ten or more. V gene TRBV4-2 combines with J gene TRBJ1-2, with TRBD1 identical over 9 bases. CDR1 is LGHNA and CDR2 is YNFKEQ in the germline V gene. Losses at the gene ends were 4 bases for V and 4 bases for J; bases not matched to a gene: 10. The CDR3 runs to 16 residues. Here the CDR3 reads CASSRQNRGRTYGYTF. As DNA, the CDR3 is TGTGCCAGCAGCCGCCAGAACAGGGGGCGGACCTATGGCTACACCTTC.

The sample holds many counts of this clonotype. V usage is TRBV5-1 and J usage is TRBJ1-1; no reliable D call. Trimming stripped 0 bases from V and 4 bases from J, with 7 bases between. The CDR3 is 13 amino acids. Germline V gene lookup returns CDR1 SGHRS and CDR2 YFSETQ. For the CDR3, the DNA is TGCGCCAGCAGCTTGGAAGACCCCACTGAAGCTTTCTTT. Translation: CASSLEDPTEAFF.

This clonotype has a handful of counts. The CDR3 sequence is CAYTQGAWNTEAFF. Written as DNA, the CDR3 is TGTGCCTACACACAGGGGGCCTGGAACACTGAAGCTTTCTTT. The rearrangement joins TRBV30 to TRBJ1-1, with 9 bases identical to TRBD1. The germline gives CDR1 GTSNPN, CDR2 SVGIG (reference sequence). The CDR3 consists of 14 residues. J gave up 1 base and V 7 bases, and 7 bases lay outside the gene matches.

This clonotype was counted only a few times. The chain joins TRBV2 to TRBJ2-1, with TRBD1 identical over 7 bases. V shed 6 bases, J shed 11 bases, and the junction held 4 bases outside the gene matches. CDR1 is SNHLY, CDR2 FYNNEI, per germline. The CDR3 is 11 residues long. The CDR3 here is CASRSDRQQFF. CDR3 sequence (DNA): TGTGCCAGCAGATCGGACAGGCAGCAGTTCTTC.

This clonotype was picked up a small number of times. This chain connects TRBV5-1 to TRBJ2-1, with TRBD2 matching over 7 bases. J lost 5 bases, V lost 0 bases, and 5 bases had no gene match. The CDR3 extends over 15 amino acids. Germline-derived CDR1 and CDR2 are SGHRS and YFSETQ. The CDR3 region is CASSLEAGRHNEQFF. DNA of the CDR3: TGCGCCAGCAGCTTGGAAGCGGGGAGACACAATGAGCAGTTCTTC.

The chain joins TRBV4-1 to TRBJ2-1, with 11 nucleotides matching TRBD1. The germline CDR1 and CDR2 sequences are MGHRA and YSYEKL. There are 16 residues in the CDR3. With V trimmed by 7 bases and J by 8 bases, 13 bases remained unmatched. The CDR3 region is CASKKLRDRGGDEQFF. The CDR3 DNA reads as TGCGCCAGCAAAAAACTCCGGGACAGGGGGGGCGATGAGCAGTTCTTC.

This clonotype was seen a handful of times. This chain joins TRBV20-1 and TRBJ2-2; no clear D gene. The ends were cut back, 1 base at V and 6 bases at J, with 12 bases in the middle. CDR3 length equals 14 residues. CDR1 is DFQATT and CDR2 is SNEGSKA in the germline V gene (reference sequence). The CDR3 nucleotides are TGCAGTGCTAGAGCTCCCTCGGGCCCCGGGGAGCTGTTTTTT. It is translated as CSARAPSGPGELFF.

This rearrangement joins TRBV7-3 to TRBJ2-5; D might be TRBD2 (5 bases). V was cut by 5 bases and J by 0 bases, with 10 bases left in between. This CDR3 has 14 amino acids. Germline V gives CDR1 SGHTA, CDR2 FQGTGA. This CDR3 reads CASSPSGYQETQYF. CDR3 in DNA: TGTGCCAGCAGCCCCTCGGGGTACCAAGAGACCCAGTACTTC. Filled out from reference TRBV7-3 and TRBJ2-5, the complete variable domain reads GAGVSQTPSNKVTEKGKYVELRCDPISGHTALYWYRQSLGQGPEFLIYFQGTGAADDSGLPNDRFFAVRPEGSVSTLKIQRTERGDSAVYLCASSPSGYQETQYFGPGTRLLVL.

This rearrangement joins TRBV4-3 to TRBJ2-6, with D unclear. The CDR3 is made up of 15 amino acids. The V end was cut by 0 bases, the J end by 3 bases, with 6 bases between. Germline loops: CDR1 LGHNA, CDR2 YSLEER. The CDR3 region is CASSQDQVGANVLTF. The CDR3, as DNA: TGCGCCAGCAGCCAAGACCAAGTTGGGGCCAACGTCCTGACTTTC.

This clonotype was counted ten times or more. The J gene is TRBJ2-3, the V gene TRBV7-2; D tentatively reads TRBD1 or TRBD2 (5 bases each). Trimming removed 3 bases at V and 0 bases at J, with 10 bases between. The CDR3 length is 15 residues. CDR1 is SGHTA and CDR2 is FQGNSA in the germline V gene. CDR3 in amino acids: CASSFRGPSTDTQYF. In nucleotides, the CDR3 is TGTGCCAGCAGCTTTCGGGGACCTAGCACAGATACGCAGTATTTT.

V gene TRBV4-2 combines with J gene TRBJ2-7, with 8 nucleotides matching TRBD1. Germline values: CDR1 LGHNA, CDR2 YNFKEQ. The CDR3 totals 15 residues. V lost 0 bases and J lost 0; bases outside the gene matches: 1. The chain's CDR3 is CASSQDGTGSYEQYF. The CDR3 DNA follows: TGTGCCAGCAGCCAAGATGGGACAGGCTCCTACGAGCAGTACTTC.

This clonotype was recorded a few times. The rearrangement links TRBV6-6 to TRBJ2-5; the match to TRBD1 covers 7 bases. Germline V gene sequence: CDR1 MNHNY, CDR2 SVGAGI (reference sequence). V shed 7 bases and J 5 bases; nucleotides not matched to a gene: 7. The CDR3 is made up of 13 amino acids. CDR3 sequence reads: CASTATGQETQYF. In DNA form, the CDR3 reads TGTGCCAGCACCGCGACAGGGCAGGAGACCCAGTACTTC.

J is TRBJ1-2 and V is TRBV19, with D hard to call. Germline assignment: CDR1 LNHDA and CDR2 SQIVND (reference sequence). This CDR3 region has 13 residues. Trimming shortened V by 7 bases and J by 5 bases, and 14 bases separated the two germline ends. CDR3 coding DNA: TGTGCCAGTACCGTGGATCACGGATATGGCTACACCTTC. This gives the protein CASTVDHGYGYTF.

This clonotype was observed a few times. This chain uses TRBV18 with TRBJ1-1; no definite D call. The CDR3 loop spans 14 amino acids. V was clipped by 3 bases and J by 1 base, with 9 bases between them. The V gene's germline CDR1 is KGHSH and CDR2 LQKENI. CDR3: CASSPDTSNTEAFF. Written as DNA, the CDR3 is TGTGCCAGCTCACCGGATACATCGAACACTGAAGCTTTCTTT.

The chain is built from TRBV6-5 and TRBJ2-5, with 8 bases lining up with TRBD1. Germline values: CDR1 MNHEY, CDR2 SVGAGI. V lost 0 bases to trimming and J lost 4 bases; unmatched junction nucleotides: 4. CDR3 size: 15 residues. CDR3 DNA sequence: TGTGCCAGCAGTTACTCGTGGGACAGGACAGAGACCCAGTACTTC. This codes for CASSYSWDRTETQYF.

The chain's CDR3 is CASNTPTGAIRPQHF. CDR3 DNA sequence: TGTGCCAGTAACACTCCGACAGGGGCGATCAGGCCCCAGCATTTT. The V gene is TRBV19, the J gene TRBJ1-5; the match to TRBD1 covers 8 bases. The CDR3 consists of 15 residues. Per germline, CDR1 LNHDA and CDR2 SQIVND (reference sequence). Unmatched junction bases numbered 14, after V lost 7 bases and J lost 9 bases.

This chain uses TRBV4-1 with TRBJ1-3; tentative D call: TRBD1 (5 bases). Per the germline V gene, CDR1 is MGHRA and CDR2 is YSYEKL. The ends were cut back, 2 bases at V and 4 bases at J, with 18 bases in the middle. This CDR3 has 17 residues. CDR3 loop: CASSQPLGPRQGNTIYF. The CDR3 nucleotides are TGCGCCAGCAGCCAACCCCTGGGACCCCGGCAGGGAAACACCATATATTTT.